This T cell receptor (beta chain) was sequenced for a study of chemoradiotherapy in HPV16-positive cancers (dated by TCRdb to between 2021 and 2023). Turning to the overall study: Candidate HPV-specific T-cell clones and common TCR motifs were defined through functional T-cell assays on cells from a couple of HPV16-positive patients. The candidate HPV-specific TCRs and motifs were subsequently tracked in TCR repertoires obtained from fewer than 95 patients with HPV-related cancers. Whether T-cell immunity against the HPV oncoproteins E6 and E7 changes during chemoradiotherapy and whether survival is affected by this immunity were examined in the study.

Repertoires were sampled repeatedly over the course of chemoradiotherapy, so clonal expansion could be followed in the tumor microenvironment. Study-wide conclusions, independent of this receptor: Only a couple of HPV16-positive patients were used to derive the functional definition of HPV-specific T cells, and the survival association was reported for HPV16-positive patients. Expansion of candidate HPV-specific clones and E7-related TCR motifs was observed in the tumor microenvironment during treatment, whereas no such expansion was observed for non-HPV-specific T cells. In HPV16-positive patients, expansion of HPV-responsive T cells during chemoradiotherapy was associated with improved recurrence-free survival.

About this clone: Its cognate antigen has yet to be identified. Base qualities were left out, and no much larger clone turns up one base away.

The CDR3, cysteine through phenylalanine, is 13 amino acids long. Of the read, only the CDR3 DNA is kept; its 39 bases are in frame from base 1. The germline ends are 5 bases apart after V is trimmed by 2 bases and J by 1 base. Based on the germline V gene, the CDR1 and CDR2 sequences are SGHDN and FVKESK. Receptor amplification or capture employed the immunoSEQ multiplex PCR assay. Here the immuneACCESS table is served through TCRdb, limited to in-frame sequences with V and J called. Missing clones are a known gap in these copies; in checked studies unresolved V genes cover under half, and the rest lacks a known reason. Counted in this sample were tens of thousands of clones; 86% of them appeared once. The ten largest clones take up about 2% of the sample.

The specimen comprised blood, sampled from a patient who underwent chemoradiotherapy. This TCR derives from a human donor with HPV-associated anogenital cancer. The chain employs TRBV14 and TRBJ1-1, with the D segment identity uncertain. Here is the DNA: TGTGCCAGCAGCCAACTTCAGAACACTGAAGCTTTCTTT. Translated, this is CASSQLQNTEAFF.